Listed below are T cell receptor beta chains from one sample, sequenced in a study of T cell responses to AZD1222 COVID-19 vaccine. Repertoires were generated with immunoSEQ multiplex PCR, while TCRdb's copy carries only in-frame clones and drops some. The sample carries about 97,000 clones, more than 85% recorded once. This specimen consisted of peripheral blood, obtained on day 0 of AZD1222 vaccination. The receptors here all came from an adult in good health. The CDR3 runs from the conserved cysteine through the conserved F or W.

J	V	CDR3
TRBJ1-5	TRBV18	CASSPPGDDYSNQPQHF
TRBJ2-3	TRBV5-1	CASSLGLVTDTQYF
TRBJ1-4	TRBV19	CASSIDRTGNEKLFF
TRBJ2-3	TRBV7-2	CASSPGQGRTDTQYF
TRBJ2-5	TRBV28	CASSLGLAGVGQETQYF
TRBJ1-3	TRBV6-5	CATSPRGASGNTIYF
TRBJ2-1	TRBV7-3	CASSLGVSGSYNEQFF
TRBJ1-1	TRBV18	CASSPNRNTEAFF
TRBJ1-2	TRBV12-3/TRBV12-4	CASSFVGSGYTF
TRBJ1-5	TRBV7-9	CASSLAGTGNQPQHF
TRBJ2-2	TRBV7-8	CASSPLVVTGELFF
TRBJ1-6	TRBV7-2	CASSLEQVLSYNSPLHF
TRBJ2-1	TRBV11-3	CASSLGVAVNEQFF
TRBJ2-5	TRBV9	CASSPPEAQETQYF
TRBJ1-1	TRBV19	CASRGRWGARSTEAFF
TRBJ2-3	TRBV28	CASSFGWGGDTQYF
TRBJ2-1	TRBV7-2	CASSLQGGQDEQFF
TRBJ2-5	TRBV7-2	CASSFGQGVLETQYF
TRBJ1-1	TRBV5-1	CASTLGGPEEAFF
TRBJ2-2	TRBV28	CASSPWGTGLAVTGELFF
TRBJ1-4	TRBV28	CASSLTGVEEKLFF
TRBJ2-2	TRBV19	CASSIETGRTGELFF
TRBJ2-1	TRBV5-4	CASSPRGSYNEQFF
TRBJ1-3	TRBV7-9	CASSLTGVSGNTIYF
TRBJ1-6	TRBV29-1	CSVQAGGKGSPLHF
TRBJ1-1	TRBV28	CASSGPGWTEAFF
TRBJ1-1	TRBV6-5	CADPGDHHQEAFF
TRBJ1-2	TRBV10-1	CASTLIYTKPGNGYTF
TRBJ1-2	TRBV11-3	CASSAQAGQGPLTF
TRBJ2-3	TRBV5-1	CASSLGARTDTQYF
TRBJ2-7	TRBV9	CASSPRSTYEQYF
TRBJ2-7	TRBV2	CASMKDSHSYEQYF
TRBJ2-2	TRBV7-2	CASSFTSGSTGELFF